This T cell receptor (beta chain) was observed in a study of post-analysis software for immune sequencing data. The overall study: The disease courses spanned relapsing-remitting, secondary progressive and progressive-relapsing forms of multiple sclerosis.

A remark on this clonotype: Its antigen remains unidentified.

The CDR3 totals 13 residues. Trimming removed 3 bases at V and 7 bases at J, with 11 bases between. The germline CDR1 and CDR2 sequences are SGHRS and YFSETQ. cDNA libraries for TCR beta contained unique molecular identifiers. TCRdb reprocessed the PCR reads via MiXCR and lists one record per CDR3 protein. The sample lists fewer than 700,000 distinct CDR3 sequences, 44% occurring once. Study observations and caveats: Included in a set of roughly five TRBV segments more frequent in patients than controls were TRBV5-6, TRBV5-1 and TRBV20-1. Multiple sclerosis was associated with a significant reduction in normalized Chao1 diversity relative to controls.

What was sequenced was blood. The TCR sequence derives from a girl between 5 and 17 years old with multiple sclerosis. V gene TRBV5-1 combines with J gene TRBJ2-1; the D gene could be TRBD1 or TRBD2 (5 bases each). The CDR3 coding sequence is TGCGCCAGCAGCTCGAGGGGCCAGAATGAGCAGTTCTTC. Translating it yields CASSSRGQNEQFF. The variable domain in full, completed from reference TRBV5-1 and TRBJ2-1, reads KAGVTQTPRYLIKTRGQQVTLSCSPISGHRSVSWYQQTPGQGLQFLFEYFSETQRNKGNFPGRFSGRQFSNSRSEMNVSTLELGDSALYLCASSSRGQNEQFFGPGTRLTVL.